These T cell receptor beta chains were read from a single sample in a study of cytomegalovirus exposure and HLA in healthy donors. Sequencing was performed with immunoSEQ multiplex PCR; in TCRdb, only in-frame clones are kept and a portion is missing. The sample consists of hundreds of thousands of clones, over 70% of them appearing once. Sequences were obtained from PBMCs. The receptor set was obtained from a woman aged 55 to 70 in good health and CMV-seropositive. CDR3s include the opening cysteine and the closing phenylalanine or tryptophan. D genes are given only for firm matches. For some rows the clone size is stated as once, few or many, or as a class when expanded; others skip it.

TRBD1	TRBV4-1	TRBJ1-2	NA	CASSQVRDRGYSGYTF	TGCGCCAGCAGCCAAGTCCGGGACAGGGGGTATTCTGGCTACACCTTC
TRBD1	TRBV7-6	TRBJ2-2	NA	CASSPRSQGATREHRGAVF	TGTGCCAGCAGCCCCCGGAGCCAGGGGGCAACCCGCGAACACCGGGGAGCTGTTTTT
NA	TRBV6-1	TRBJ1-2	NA	CASAKGHDYGYTF	TGTGCCAGCGCAAAGGGGCACGATTATGGCTACACCTTC
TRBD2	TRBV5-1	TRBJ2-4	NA	CASSRTSGENIQYF	TGCGCCAGCAGCAGAACTAGCGGGGAAAACATTCAGTACTTC
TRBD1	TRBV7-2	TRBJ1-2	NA	CASSLGQVNYGYTF	TGTGCCAGCAGCCTCGGACAGGTCAACTATGGCTACACCTTC
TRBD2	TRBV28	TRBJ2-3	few	CASSFGGGAFTQYF	TGTGCCAGCAGTTTCGGCGGGGGGGCTTTTACGCAGTATTTT
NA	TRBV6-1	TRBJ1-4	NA	CASSTGSTNEKLFF	TGTGCCAGCAGTACAGGGTCGACTAATGAAAAACTGTTTTTT
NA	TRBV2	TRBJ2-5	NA	CAGRTDQETQYF	TGTGCCGGTCGGACAGACCAAGAGACCCAGTACTTC
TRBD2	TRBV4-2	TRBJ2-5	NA	CASSYTSGRDQETQYF	TGTGCCAGCAGCTACACTAGCGGGAGAGATCAGGAGACCCAGTACTTC
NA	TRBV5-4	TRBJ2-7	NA	CASSKLDGSSYEQYF	TGTGCCAGCAGCAAACTCGACGGGAGCTCCTACGAGCAGTACTTC
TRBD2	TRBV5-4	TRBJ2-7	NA	CASSNHTSGEYEQYF	TGTGCCAGCAGCAATCATACTAGCGGGGAGTACGAGCAGTACTTC
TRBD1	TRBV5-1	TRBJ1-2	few	CASSSSSTGRGNYGYTF	TGCGCCAGCAGCTCGTCCTCGACAGGGAGAGGGAACTATGGCTACACCTTC
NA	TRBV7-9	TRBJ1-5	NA	CASSLGVESNQPQHF	TGTGCCAGCAGCTTAGGAGTGGAGAGCAATCAGCCCCAGCATTTT
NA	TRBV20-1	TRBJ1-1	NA	CSASRNTEAFF	TGCAGTGCTAGTAGGAACACTGAAGCTTTCTTT
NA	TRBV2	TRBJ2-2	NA	CASSEYRGLGELFF	TGTGCCAGCAGTGAATACAGAGGGTTAGGGGAGCTGTTTTTT
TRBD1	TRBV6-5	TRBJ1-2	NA	CASSPTGHYGYTF	TGTGCCAGCAGCCCGACAGGGCACTATGGCTACACCTTC
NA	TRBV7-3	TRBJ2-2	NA	CASSAQVYTGELFF	TGTGCCAGCAGCGCACAGGTTTACACCGGGGAGCTGTTTTTT
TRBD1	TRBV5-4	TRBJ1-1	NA	CASSFGTANPLNTEAFF	TGTGCCAGCAGCTTTGGGACAGCCAACCCCTTGAACACTGAAGCTTTCTTT
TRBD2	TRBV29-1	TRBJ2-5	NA	CSVEGGTSGIEETQYF	TGCAGCGTTGAAGGTGGGACTAGCGGCATAGAAGAGACCCAGTACTTC
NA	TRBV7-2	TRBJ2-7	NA	CASSLEFSVMAAQYF	TGTGCCAGCAGCTTAGAATTCTCTGTTATGGCCGCGCAGTACTTC
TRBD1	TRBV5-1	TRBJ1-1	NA	CASTGQENTEAFF	TGCGCCAGCACTGGACAGGAGAACACTGAAGCTTTCTTT
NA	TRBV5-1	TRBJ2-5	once	CASSFTGEETQYF	TGCGCCAGCAGCTTTACGGGGGAAGAGACCCAGTACTTC
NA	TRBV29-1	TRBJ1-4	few	CSVLADINEKLFF	TGCAGCGTTTTGGCAGACATTAATGAAAAACTGTTTTTT
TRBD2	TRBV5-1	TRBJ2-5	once	CASSSRLAGVKETQYF	TGCGCCAGCAGCTCCAGACTAGCGGGAGTAAAAGAGACCCAGTACTTC
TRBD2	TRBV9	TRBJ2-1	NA	CASSVTSGPHNEQFF	TGTGCCAGCAGCGTTACTAGCGGACCCCACAATGAGCAGTTCTTC
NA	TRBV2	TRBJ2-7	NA	CASSGTKEYEQYF	TGTGCCAGCAGTGGTACGAAGGAGTACGAGCAGTACTTC
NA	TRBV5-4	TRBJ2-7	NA	CASSLAMGSEQYF	TGTGCCAGCAGCTTGGCTATGGGCTCCGAGCAGTACTTC
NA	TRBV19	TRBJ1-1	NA	CASSTGDKTEAFF	TGTGCCAGTAGTACCGGGGACAAAACTGAAGCTTTCTTT
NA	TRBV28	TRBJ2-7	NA	CASTNRYEQYF	TGTGCCAGCACCAATCGGTACGAGCAGTACTTC
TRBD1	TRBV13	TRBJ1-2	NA	CASSPGPRGRGYGYTF	TGTGCCAGCAGCCCCGGACCCAGGGGGCGCGGCTATGGCTACACCTTC